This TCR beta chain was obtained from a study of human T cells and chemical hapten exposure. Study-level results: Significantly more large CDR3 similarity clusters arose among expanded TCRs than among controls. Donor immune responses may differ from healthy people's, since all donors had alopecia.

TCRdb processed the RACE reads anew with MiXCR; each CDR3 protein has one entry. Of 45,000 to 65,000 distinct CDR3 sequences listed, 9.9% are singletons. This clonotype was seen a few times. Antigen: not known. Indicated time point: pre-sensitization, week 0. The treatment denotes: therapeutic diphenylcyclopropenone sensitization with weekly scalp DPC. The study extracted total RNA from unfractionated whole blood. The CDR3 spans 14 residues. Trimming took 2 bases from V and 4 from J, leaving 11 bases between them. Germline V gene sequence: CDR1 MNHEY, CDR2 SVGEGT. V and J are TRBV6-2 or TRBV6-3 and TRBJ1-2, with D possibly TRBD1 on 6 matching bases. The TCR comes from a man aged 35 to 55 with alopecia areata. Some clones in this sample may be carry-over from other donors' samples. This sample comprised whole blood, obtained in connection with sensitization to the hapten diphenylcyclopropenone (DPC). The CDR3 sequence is CASSYSTGPYGYTF. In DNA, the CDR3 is TGTGCCAGCAGTTACAGTACAGGGCCCTATGGCTACACCTTC.